This TCR beta chain appears in the sequencing data of a study of Ad26.COV2.S vaccination and SARS-CoV-2 variants. Treatment meaning: some 20 received Ad26.COV2.S at low or high dose, single or two shots; 5 received placebo; per-sample allocation not given. Samples came from day 63 after the first vaccine or placebo injection. The method was immunoSEQ multiplex PCR; TCRdb's version includes in-frame clones alone and lacks a portion of them. Among 350,000 to 500,000 clones listed, around 87% were seen once. The input for sequencing was peripheral blood, taken in a trial of Ad26.COV2.S vaccine versus placebo. This clonotype originated in a person between 18 and 60 years old who received the Ad26.COV2.S COVID-19 vaccine or a placebo.

The CDR3 coding sequence is TGTGCCAGTAGTATAGATCGGGGGGCCTCTGGGGCCAACGTCCTGACTTTC. This encodes CASSIDRGASGANVLTF. This chain uses TRBV19 with TRBJ2-6, with TRBD2 as a possible D gene (7 bases). CDR1 is LNHDA and CDR2 is SQIVND in the germline V gene (reference sequence). The V end lost 0 bases, the J end lost 0 bases, and 9 bases lay between the germline ends. This CDR3 is 17 amino acids long.